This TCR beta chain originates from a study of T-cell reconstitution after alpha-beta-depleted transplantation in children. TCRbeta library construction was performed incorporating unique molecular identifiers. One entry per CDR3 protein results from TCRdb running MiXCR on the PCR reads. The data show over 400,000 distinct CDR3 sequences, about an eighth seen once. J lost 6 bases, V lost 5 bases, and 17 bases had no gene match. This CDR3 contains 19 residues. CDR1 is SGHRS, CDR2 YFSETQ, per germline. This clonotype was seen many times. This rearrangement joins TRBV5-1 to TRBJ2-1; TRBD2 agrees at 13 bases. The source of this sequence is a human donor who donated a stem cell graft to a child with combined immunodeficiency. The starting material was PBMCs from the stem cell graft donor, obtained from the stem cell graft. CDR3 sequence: CASSPWGRTSGRHGNEQFF. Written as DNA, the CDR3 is TGCGCCAGCAGTCCATGGGGGAGGACTAGCGGGAGACATGGCAATGAGCAGTTCTTC.